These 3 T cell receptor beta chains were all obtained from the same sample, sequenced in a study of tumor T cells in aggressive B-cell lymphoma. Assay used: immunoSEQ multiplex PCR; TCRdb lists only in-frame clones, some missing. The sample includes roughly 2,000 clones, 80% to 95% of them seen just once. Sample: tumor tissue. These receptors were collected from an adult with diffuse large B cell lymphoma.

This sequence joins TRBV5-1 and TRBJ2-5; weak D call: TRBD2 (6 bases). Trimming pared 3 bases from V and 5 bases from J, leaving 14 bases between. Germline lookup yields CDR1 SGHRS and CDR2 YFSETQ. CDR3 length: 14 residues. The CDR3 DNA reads TGCGCCAGCAGCTGGATACTAGGAGGGGAGACCCAGTACTTC. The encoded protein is CASSWILGGETQYF.

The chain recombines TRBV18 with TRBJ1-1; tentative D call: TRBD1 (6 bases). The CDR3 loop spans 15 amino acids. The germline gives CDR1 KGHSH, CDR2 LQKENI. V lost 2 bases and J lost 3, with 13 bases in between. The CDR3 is CASSPTGTQYTEAFF. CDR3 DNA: TGTGCCAGCTCACCAACAGGGACACAATACACTGAAGCTTTCTTT.

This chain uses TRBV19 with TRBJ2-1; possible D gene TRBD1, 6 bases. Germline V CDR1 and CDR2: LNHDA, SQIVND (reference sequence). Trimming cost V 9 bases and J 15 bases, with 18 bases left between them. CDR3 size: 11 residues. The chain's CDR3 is CASVIQGRAFF. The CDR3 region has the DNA TGTGCCAGCGTGATACAGGGAAGGGCGTTCTTC.